This T cell receptor beta chain was observed in a study of cytomegalovirus exposure and HLA in healthy donors. Background on the study: Some 85 million unique TCRs, all from HLA-typed donors, were included in an early release of the data. Researchers found that under 90% of about 400 genotyped donors fell within the Caucasian-associated ancestry cluster. Overall study findings and caveats: The study put under 200 TCR beta chains on its list as cytomegalovirus-associated. Accurate prediction of most subjects' HLA-A and HLA-B alleles from TCR beta sequences was reported.

Primers for the PCR totalled 60 Vbeta and 13 Jbeta. Using immunoSEQ multiplex PCR, the repertoire was profiled, and TCRdb retains in-frame clones only, with some absent. The sample lists 130,000 to 150,000 clones; less than 9.5% were seen once. Germline values: CDR1 SQVTM, CDR2 ANQGSEA. The V and J ends lost 6 bases and 6 bases respectively, with 7 bases between them. This CDR3 has 10 amino acids. With respect to this clone: Antigen unknown.

The chain has TRBV29-1 and TRBJ2-3, with D perhaps TRBD1 (5 bases). Input material: PBMCs. This clonotype was obtained from a male donor in good health and CMV-seronegative. The CDR3 nucleotides read TGCAGCGTGGACACGGATACGCAGTATTTT. Protein sequence: CSVDTDTQYF.